The next 3 T cell receptor beta chains were all read from a single sample in a study of T cell repertoires in ileal Crohn's disease. Time point specified: neoterminal ileum biopsy at postoperative endoscopy, about 6 months after surgery. Here immunoSEQ multiplex PCR was the method, and the copy in TCRdb shows in-frame clones only, minus some. The profile shows about 62,000 clones, roughly nine tenths of them singletons. The specimen sequenced was ileal tissue. Receptors were obtained from an adult with Crohn's disease.

The sample holds one count of this clone. The chain is built from TRBV6-1 and TRBJ1-3, with D tentatively TRBD1 (6 bases). The germline CDR1 and CDR2 sequences are MNHNS and SASEGT. With 2 bases removed from V and 2 bases from J, the gap between germline ends came to 10 bases. The CDR3 length is 15 residues. CDR3 nucleotides: TGTGCCAGCAGTGAACTGGGGGCTACTGGAAACACCATATATTTT. Translating gives CASSELGATGNTIYF.

The chain employs TRBV18 and TRBJ2-7; 8 bases match TRBD2. V lost 3 bases to trimming and J lost 2 bases; unmatched junction nucleotides: 0. Per the germline V gene, CDR1 is KGHSH and CDR2 is LQKENI. This CDR3 spans 13 amino acids. CDR3 sequence reads: CASSPGLAYEQYV. Written as DNA, the CDR3 is TGTGCCAGCTCACCGGGACTAGCCTACGAGCAGTACGTC.

This sequence joins TRBV2 and TRBJ1-1; tentative D call: TRBD1 (5 bases). Germline V lookup: CDR1 SNHLY, CDR2 FYNNEI. The length of the CDR3 is 13 residues. Trimming left V 7 bases short and J 1 base short, with 10 bases between. The CDR3 DNA reads TGTGCCAGCACGCAGGGCCGGAACACTGAAGCTTTCTTT. Translation gives CASTQGRNTEAFF.